The entry below gives a single TCR beta chain sequence along with its context. This specimen comes from a study of blood T cell repertoires in COVID-19. Study-wide background: Acute-phase and convalescent COVID-19 samples originated in the United States, Italy and Spain.

Trimming removed 3 bases from V and 7 bases from J; junction bases left unmatched: 1. Germline V gives CDR1 KGHDR, CDR2 SFDVKD. CDR3 length equals 14 residues. Authors' methods: Estimation of nucleated cell counts was performed using reference gene primer amplification. Libraries were prepared by immunoSEQ multiplex PCR; TCRdb keeps only in-frame clonotypes and omits some of them. V and J calls plus clone size are reproduced from that table; the DNA served to infer D and trimming. The table lists 200,000 to 250,000 clones, roughly four fifths of them singletons, with less than 8% in the top ten. J is TRBJ2-1 and V is TRBV24-1, with 11 bases matching TRBD2. The sequenced sample was peripheral blood. This TCR was sampled from a woman aged 50 to 60 with acute or convalescent COVID-19. CDR3: CATSDLAGGNEQFF. The CDR3 DNA sequence: TGTGCCACCAGTGATCTAGCGGGGGGAAATGAGCAGTTCTTC.